These 16 T cell receptor beta chains came from one sample sequenced in a study of blood T cell repertoires in COVID-19. The data were produced by immunoSEQ multiplex PCR, yet TCRdb's version contains in-frame clones alone and is incomplete. The sample lists 350,000 to 550,000 clones, more than 85% seen once, with 4% to 5.5% in the top ten. Material: peripheral blood. The receptors derive from a woman younger than 45 with acute or convalescent COVID-19.

The table lists this clone with a count of one. The genes are TRBV6-2 or TRBV6-3 and TRBJ2-7; TRBD2 might be the D (6 bases). Looked up from germline, CDR1 is MNHEY and CDR2 is SVGEGT. The germline V and J ends were trimmed by 0 bases and 1 base, with 13 bases remaining between them. This CDR3 is built from 16 residues. CDR3 nucleotide sequence: TGTGCCAGCAGTTACTCGAAGGATGGGGGGTCCTACGAGCAGTACTTC. This translates into CASSYSKDGGSYEQYF.

This chain connects TRBV6-5 to TRBJ1-2, with D perhaps TRBD1 (5 bases). V was clipped by 8 bases and J by 7 bases, with 17 bases between them. The CDR3 contains 13 residues. Looked up from germline, CDR1 is MNHEY and CDR2 is SVGAGI. CDR3: CASVEGVPSGYTF. The CDR3 bases are TGTGCCAGCGTCGAAGGGGTTCCTTCTGGCTACACCTTC.

This clone was observed a single time. J is TRBJ1-4 and V is TRBV10-3; D not resolved. CDR3 length: 13 amino acids. Germline V gene data show CDR1 as ENHRY and CDR2 as SYGVKD. The germline V and J ends were trimmed by 8 bases and 4 bases, with 11 bases remaining between them. The CDR3 DNA follows: TGTGCCATCGCACGGGTCCGTAATGAAAAACTGTTTTTT. It translates to CAIARVRNEKLFF.

This rearrangement joins TRBV19 to TRBJ1-1, with D perhaps matching TRBD1 (5 bases). This CDR3 has 16 residues. Germline CDR1 reads LNHDA; CDR2 reads SQIVND (reference sequence). Trimming removed 3 bases from V and 6 bases from J, with 20 bases in between. In nucleotides, the CDR3 is TGTGCCAGTAGTATCTTTGGACCTCCTGGAGGGGCTGAAGCTTTCTTT. Translated, it gives CASSIFGPPGGAEAFF.

This clone has only one observation. V and J are TRBV18 and TRBJ1-1, with a tentative D call TRBD1 (5 bases). Germline V CDR1 and CDR2: KGHSH, LQKENI. Trimming pared 2 bases from V and 1 base from J, leaving 11 bases between. The CDR3 has 15 residues. CDR3 residues: CASSPDPGSNTEAFF. The CDR3 DNA follows: TGTGCCAGCTCACCAGATCCAGGGTCGAACACTGAAGCTTTCTTT.

The chain joins TRBV27 to TRBJ1-2; D remains unclear. Germline values: CDR1 MNHEY, CDR2 SMNVEV (reference sequence). CDR3 length equals 16 residues. Trimming shortened V by 0 bases and J by 2 bases, and 13 bases separated the two germline ends. The DNA of the CDR3 is TGTGCCAGCAGTTTATCAAGACCTCGAGGGAACTATGGCTACACCTTC. Protein sequence: CASSLSRPRGNYGYTF.

This clone has a count of ten or more. The rearrangement links TRBV7-9 to TRBJ2-7; TRBD2 matches at 7 bases. After removal of 4 bases from V and 3 bases from J, the junction contained 12 bases not matched to a gene. The CDR3 has 16 amino acids. The germline V gene encodes CDR1 SEHNR and CDR2 FQNEAQ (reference sequence). The CDR3 spells CASSSGGTAVVYEQYF. CDR3 nucleotides: TGTGCCAGCAGCTCGGGGGGTACCGCGGTGGTCTACGAGCAGTACTTC.

In its sample, this clone was seen once. CDR3 sequence (DNA): TGTGCCAGTAGCACACGGACAGCTCCTTTAAACTATGGCTACACCTTC. It is translated as CASSTRTAPLNYGYTF. The J gene is TRBJ1-2, the V gene TRBV19; possibly TRBD1 for D (6 bases). Trimming cost V 6 bases and J 2 bases, with 19 bases left between them. The CDR3 loop spans 16 amino acids. CDR1 LNHDA and CDR2 SQIVND come from the germline V gene (reference sequence).

The gene calls are TRBV12-5 and TRBJ1-4; the D gene is possibly TRBD1 (5 bases). The CDR3 is 13 residues long. Germline-derived CDR1 and CDR2 are LGHNT and FRNRAP. Trimming took 5 bases from V and 10 from J, leaving 14 bases between them. The CDR3 DNA reads TGTGCTAGTGGTGACAGTTTCACGGGAAAACTGTTTTTT. Protein sequence: CASGDSFTGKLFF.

The chain recombines TRBV10-3 with TRBJ2-7; 7 nucleotides line up with TRBD1. Per germline, CDR1 ENHRY and CDR2 SYGVKD. CDR3 length equals 13 residues. The trim removed 5 bases at V and 6 bases at J, leaving 7 bases unmatched. The CDR3 here is CAISSQQGSEQYF. The CDR3 DNA reads as TGTGCCATCAGTTCTCAACAGGGGTCCGAGCAGTACTTC.

V is TRBV9 and J is TRBJ1-4; TRBD1 might be the D (6 bases). This CDR3 has 15 residues. Germline assignment: CDR1 SGDLS and CDR2 YYNGEE. Deletions cut 4 bases from V and 5 bases from J, with 15 bases between. CDR3 coding DNA: TGTGCCAGCAGCCCATCCGGGACACAAAATGAAAAACTGTTTTTT. Translated: CASSPSGTQNEKLFF.

This clone was detected only a few times. The chain is built from TRBV3-1 (or the pseudogene TRBV3-2) and TRBJ1-5, with a possible D match to TRBD1 (5 bases). The CDR3 consists of 14 residues. V was cut by 3 bases and J by 2 bases, with 8 bases left in between. Germline V gives CDR1 LGHDT, CDR2 YNNKEL (reference sequence). CDR3 in amino acids: CASSQGEGNQPQHF. The CDR3 DNA is TGTGCCAGCAGCCAGGGGGAGGGCAATCAGCCCCAGCATTTT.

This chain links TRBV13 with TRBJ2-3; D possibly corresponds to TRBD1 (5 bases). CDR3 size: 12 residues. CDR1 and CDR2 (germline): PRHDT, FYEKMQ (reference sequence). V was cut by 4 bases and J by 5 bases, with 7 bases left in between. CDR3 nucleotides: TGTGCCAGCAGCTCCCAGGGAGATACGCAGTATTTT. It yields the protein CASSSQGDTQYF.

The rearrangement joins TRBV28 to TRBJ2-5; 9 bases agree with TRBD1. This CDR3 spans 16 amino acids. CDR1 MDHEN and CDR2 SYDVKM come from the germline V gene. Trimming took 4 bases from V and 4 from J; bases not matched to a gene: 10. CDR3 region: CASSSPGQGGRETQYF. The CDR3 bases are TGTGCCAGCAGTTCACCGGGACAGGGAGGGAGAGAGACCCAGTACTTC.

This clone was seen a handful of times. This chain joins TRBV5-1 and TRBJ2-2; D not certain. The germline gives CDR1 SGHRS, CDR2 YFSETQ. The length of the CDR3 is 11 residues. V was shortened by 4 bases and J by 6 bases, with 4 bases between the two germline ends. The CDR3 region is CASSLPGELFF. CDR3 in DNA: TGCGCCAGCAGCCTCCCCGGGGAGCTGTTTTTT.

The V gene is TRBV6-6, the J gene TRBJ1-1; 7 nucleotides line up with TRBD1. In germline, CDR1 is MNHNY, CDR2 SVGAGI (reference sequence). The CDR3 runs to 15 residues. The V segment lost 2 bases and the J segment 4 bases; nucleotides outside the gene matches: 7. This CDR3 reads CASSYGAGGTTEAFF. CDR3 sequence (DNA): TGTGCCAGCAGTTACGGGGCAGGGGGGACCACTGAAGCTTTCTTT.